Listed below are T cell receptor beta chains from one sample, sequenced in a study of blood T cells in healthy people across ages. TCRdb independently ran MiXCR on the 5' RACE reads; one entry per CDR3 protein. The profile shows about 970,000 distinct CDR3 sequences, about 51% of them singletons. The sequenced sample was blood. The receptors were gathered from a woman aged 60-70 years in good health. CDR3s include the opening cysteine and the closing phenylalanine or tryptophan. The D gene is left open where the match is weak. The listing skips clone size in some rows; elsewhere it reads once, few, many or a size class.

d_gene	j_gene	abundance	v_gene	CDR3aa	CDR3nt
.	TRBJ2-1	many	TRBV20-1	CSASGRRDYNEQFF	TGCAGTGCTAGCGGGAGACGGGACTACAATGAGCAGTTCTTC
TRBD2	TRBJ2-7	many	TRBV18	CASSPTSGVSYEQYF	TGTGCCAGCAGCCCGACTAGCGGGGTCTCCTACGAGCAGTACTTC
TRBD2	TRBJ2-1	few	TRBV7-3	CASSIGALAGVYEQFF	TGTGCCAGCAGCATAGGGGCCCTAGCGGGAGTGTATGAGCAGTTCTTC
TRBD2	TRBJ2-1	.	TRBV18	CASSPAGLARNNEQFF	TGTGCCAGCTCACCGGCGGGACTAGCGAGAAACAATGAGCAGTTCTTC
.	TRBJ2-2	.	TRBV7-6	CASSTVTRELFF	TGTGCCAGCAGCACCGTCACCAGGGAGCTGTTTTTT
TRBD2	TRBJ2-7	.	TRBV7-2	CASSPTSGRGPYEQYF	TGTGCCAGCAGCCCGACTAGCGGGAGAGGTCCCTACGAGCAGTACTTC
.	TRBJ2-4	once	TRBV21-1	CASNRTSGSNVREQYF	TGTGCCAGCAACCGGACTAGCGGGAGTAATGTGCGTGAGCAGTACTTC
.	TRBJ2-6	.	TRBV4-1	CASSQEFNSSGANVLTF	TGCGCCAGCAGCCAAGAATTTAATAGCTCTGGGGCCAACGTCCTGACTTTC
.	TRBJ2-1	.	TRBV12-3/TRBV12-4	CASWAGIYNEQFF	TGTGCCAGCTGGGCGGGGATCTACAATGAGCAGTTCTTC
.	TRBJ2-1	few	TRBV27	CASSITWARANEQFF	TGTGCCAGCAGCATTACATGGGCTAGAGCAAATGAGCAGTTCTTC
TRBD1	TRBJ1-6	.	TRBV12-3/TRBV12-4	CASADSQFGTGFNSPLHF	TGTGCCAGCGCCGATTCCCAATTCGGGACAGGGTTTAATTCACCCCTCCACTTT
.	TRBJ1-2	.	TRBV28	CASRVPKGNFYGYTF	TGTGCCAGCAGAGTCCCCAAAGGGAACTTCTATGGCTACACCTTC
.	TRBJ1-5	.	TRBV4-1	CASSQTSNQPQHF	TGCGCCAGCAGCCAGACAAGCAATCAGCCCCAGCATTTT
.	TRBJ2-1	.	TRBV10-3	CAISSMGASSYNEQFF	TGTGCCATCAGTTCCATGGGGGCAAGCTCCTACAATGAGCAGTTCTTC
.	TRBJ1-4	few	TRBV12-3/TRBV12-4	CASSLAQDVGELFF	TGTGCCAGCAGTTTAGCGCAGGACGTCGGGGAACTGTTTTTT
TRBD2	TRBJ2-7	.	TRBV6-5	CASTGLAPTYEQYF	TGTGCCAGCACCGGACTAGCGCCCACCTACGAGCAGTACTTC
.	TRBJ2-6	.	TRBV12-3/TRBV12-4	CASSTHDSGANVLTF	TGTGCCAGCAGCACCCACGACTCTGGGGCCAACGTCCTGACTTTC
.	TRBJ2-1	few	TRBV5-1	CASSLQEDEQFF	TGCGCCAGCAGCTTGCAGGAAGATGAGCAGTTCTTC
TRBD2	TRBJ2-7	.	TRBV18	CASSVGLAGAHEQYF	TGTGCCAGCTCAGTCGGACTAGCGGGAGCGCACGAGCAGTACTTC
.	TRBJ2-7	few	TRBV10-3	CAIKNSFSSYEQYF	TGTGCCATCAAAAACAGCTTTAGCTCCTACGAGCAGTACTTC
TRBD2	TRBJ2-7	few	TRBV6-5	CASSYRWASGTYEQYF	TGTGCCAGCAGTTACCGTTGGGCTAGCGGAACCTACGAGCAGTACTTC
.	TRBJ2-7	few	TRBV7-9	CASSLGEFYEQYF	TGTGCCAGCAGCTTAGGGGAATTCTACGAGCAGTACTTC
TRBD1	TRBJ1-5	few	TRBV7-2	CASSRDRGGNQPQHF	TGTGCCAGCAGCCGAGACAGGGGCGGCAATCAGCCCCAGCATTTT
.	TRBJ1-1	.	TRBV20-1	CSAYAGVGTEAFF	TGCAGTGCCTACGCGGGGGTAGGAACTGAAGCTTTCTTT
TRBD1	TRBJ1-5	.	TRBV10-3	CAISVGQTNQPQHF	TGTGCCATCAGTGTGGGACAGACCAATCAGCCCCAGCATTTT
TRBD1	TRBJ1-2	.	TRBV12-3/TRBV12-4	CASSQTGGYGHTF	TGTGCCAGCAGCCAAACAGGGGGCTATGGCCACACCTTC
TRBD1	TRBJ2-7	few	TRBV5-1	CASSPGDRESSYEQYF	TGCGCCAGCAGCCCCGGGGACAGGGAAAGCTCCTACGAGCAGTACTTC
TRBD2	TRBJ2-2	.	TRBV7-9	CASSQRTSSNTGELFF	TGTGCCAGCAGCCAACGGACTAGTTCGAACACCGGGGAGCTGTTTTTT
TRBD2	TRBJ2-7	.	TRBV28	CASSLPGLAGFYEQYF	TGTGCCAGCAGCCTTCCGGGACTAGCGGGCTTCTACGAGCAGTACTTC
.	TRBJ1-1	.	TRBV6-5	CASSYTPNTEAFF	TGTGCCAGCAGTTACACGCCGAACACTGAAGCTTTCTTT
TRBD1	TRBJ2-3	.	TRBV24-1	CATSDRTGKGTDTQYF	TGTGCCACCAGTGATCGGACAGGGAAAGGAACAGATACGCAGTATTTT
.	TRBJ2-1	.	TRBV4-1	CASSQVPKGPTLDEQFF	TGCGCCAGCAGCCAAGTACCAAAGGGACCAACCCTCGATGAGCAGTTCTTC
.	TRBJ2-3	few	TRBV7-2	CASSLIRGTQYF	TGTGCCAGCAGCTTAATTCGTGGTACGCAGTATTTT
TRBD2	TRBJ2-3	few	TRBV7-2	CASSFGGGPPDTQYF	TGTGCCAGCAGCTTCGGGGGAGGGCCCCCAGATACGCAGTATTTT
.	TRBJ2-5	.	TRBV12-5	CASGFSKDEQYF	TGTGCTAGTGGTTTCAGCAAGGATGAGCAGTACTTC
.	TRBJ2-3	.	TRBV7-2	CAIPGNSRDTQYF	TGTGCCATCCCGGGAAATAGCCGAGATACGCAGTATTTT
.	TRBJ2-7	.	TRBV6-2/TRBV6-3	CASSLGRPYLSCEQYF	TGTGCCAGCAGTTTGGGTAGGCCATACCTCTCCTGCGAGCAGTACTTC
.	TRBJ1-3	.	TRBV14	CASSNVRGSTGNTIYF	TGTGCCAGCAGCAACGTCAGGGGATCTACTGGAAACACCATATATTTT
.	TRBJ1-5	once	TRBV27	CASRRAGEGQPQHF	TGTGCCAGCAGGAGAGCAGGGGAAGGTCAGCCCCAGCATTTT
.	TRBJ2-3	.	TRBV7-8	CASSSRDGTDTQYF	TGTGCCAGCAGCTCACGGGACGGTACAGATACGCAGTATTTT
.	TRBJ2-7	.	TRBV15	CATSRDDTGEQYF	TGTGCCACCAGCAGGGATGACACGGGCGAGCAGTACTTC
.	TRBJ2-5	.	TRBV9	CASSPQPQTGEQYF	TGTGCCAGCAGCCCTCAGCCCCAGACGGGGGAGCAGTACTTC
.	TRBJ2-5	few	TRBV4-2	CASSRDSNEATQYF	TGTGCCAGCAGCCGAGACAGTAACGAAGCGACCCAGTACTTC
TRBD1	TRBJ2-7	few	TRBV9	CASSAAGQGSGEQYF	TGTGCCAGCAGCGCCGCGGGACAGGGATCGGGAGAGCAGTACTTC
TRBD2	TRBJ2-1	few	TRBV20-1	CSAPRFTSGSKYEQFF	TGCAGTGCTCCGAGATTTACTAGCGGGAGTAAATATGAGCAGTTCTTC
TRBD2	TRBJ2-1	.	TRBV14	CASSQDYGRAGNEQFF	TGTGCCAGCAGCCAAGATTATGGGAGGGCGGGTAATGAGCAGTTCTTC
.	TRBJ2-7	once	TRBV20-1	CSARFLRIPSSEQYF	TGCAGTGCTAGATTCCTCAGGATTCCTAGTTCCGAGCAGTACTTC
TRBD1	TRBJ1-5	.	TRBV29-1	CNVGARGSQYSNQPQHF	TGCAACGTTGGCGCCAGGGGGAGCCAATATAGCAATCAGCCCCAGCATTTT
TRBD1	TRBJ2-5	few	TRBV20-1	CSARARERQGLGETQYF	TGCAGTGCTAGAGCGAGGGAGCGACAGGGTCTAGGGGAGACCCAGTACTTC
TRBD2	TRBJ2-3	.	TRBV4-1	CASTPGSGRSTDTQYF	TGCGCCAGCACCCCGGGTAGCGGGAGGAGCACAGATACGCAGTATTTT
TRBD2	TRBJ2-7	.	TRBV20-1	CSADRLAALSSYEQYF	TGCAGTGCAGATCGACTAGCGGCACTGAGCTCCTACGAGCAGTACTTC
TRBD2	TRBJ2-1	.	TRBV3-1	CASSQGLAGINEQFF	TGTGCCAGCAGCCAGGGACTAGCGGGAATCAATGAGCAGTTCTTC
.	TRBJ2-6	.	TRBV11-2	CASSPAGGTGANVLTF	TGTGCCAGCAGCCCCGCTGGGGGGACGGGGGCCAACGTCCTGACTTTC
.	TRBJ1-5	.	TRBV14	CASSLWAAQGRSNQPQHF	TGTGCCAGCAGTCTATGGGCCGCTCAGGGGAGAAGCAATCAGCCCCAGCATTTT
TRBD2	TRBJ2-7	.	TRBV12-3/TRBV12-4	CASTEALLLARSIREQYF	TGTGCCAGCACCGAAGCCCTCTTACTAGCGAGGAGTATTCGGGAGCAGTACTTC
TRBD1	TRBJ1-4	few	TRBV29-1	CSVAPGTGSEKLFF	TGCAGCGTTGCCCCCGGGACAGGTAGTGAAAAACTGTTTTTT
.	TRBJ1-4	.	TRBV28	CASSLGGSEEKLFF	TGTGCCAGCAGCCTCGGGGGGAGTGAGGAAAAACTGTTTTTT
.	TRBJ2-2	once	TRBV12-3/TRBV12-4	CASSFKAEGELFF	TGTGCCAGCAGTTTTAAAGCCGAGGGGGAGCTGTTTTTT